This T cell receptor beta chain was documented in a study of blood T cell repertoires in COVID-19. The overall study: Nucleic acid was either cDNA or gDNA, and it came from T cells, B-cell-depleted T cells, or PBMCs.

After removal of 5 bases from V and 0 bases from J, the junction contained 2 bases not matched to a gene. CDR3 length: 15 amino acids. The germline gives CDR1 SGHTA, CDR2 FQGNSA. How the authors handled the data: The authors estimated nucleated cell counts from reference gene primer amplification. Assay: immunoSEQ multiplex PCR; the TCRdb copy retains only in-frame clones and omits some. The V and J calls and clone size come from that table; D and trimming were worked out from the DNA. The sample yields 300,000 to 400,000 clones, around nine tenths seen once. This clone was found a few times. This chain joins TRBV7-2 and TRBJ2-2; 8 nucleotides agree with TRBD2. The receptor comes from a woman in her 70s with COVID-19, enrolled during active disease. Sample: peripheral blood. CDR3 in DNA: TGTGCCAGCAGCCCCGGGGGGGCGAACACCGGGGAGCTGTTTTTT. The encoded protein is CASSPGGANTGELFF. The whole variable domain, remainder taken from reference TRBV7-2 and TRBJ2-2, is GAGVSQSPSNKVTEKGKDVELRCDPISGHTALYWYRQSLGQGLEFLIYFQGNSAPDKSGLPSDRFSAERTGGSVSTLTIQRTQQEDSAVYLCASSPGGANTGELFFGEGSRLTVL.